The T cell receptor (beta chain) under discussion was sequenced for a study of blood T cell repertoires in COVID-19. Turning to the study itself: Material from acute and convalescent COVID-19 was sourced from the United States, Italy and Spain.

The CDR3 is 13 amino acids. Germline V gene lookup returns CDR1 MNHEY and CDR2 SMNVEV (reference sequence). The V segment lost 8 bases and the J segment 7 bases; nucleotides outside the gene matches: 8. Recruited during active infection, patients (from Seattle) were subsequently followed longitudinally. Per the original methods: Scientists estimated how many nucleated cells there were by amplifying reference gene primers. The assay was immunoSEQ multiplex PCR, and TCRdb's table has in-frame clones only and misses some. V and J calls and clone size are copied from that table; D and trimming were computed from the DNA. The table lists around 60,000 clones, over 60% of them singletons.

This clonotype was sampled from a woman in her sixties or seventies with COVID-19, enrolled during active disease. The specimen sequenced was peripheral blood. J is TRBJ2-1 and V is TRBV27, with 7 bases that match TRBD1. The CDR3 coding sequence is TGTGCCAGCGCCCAGGGGGTAATAAATGAGCAGTTCTTC. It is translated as CASAQGVINEQFF.